Shown below are 10 T cell receptor beta chains from a single sample sequenced in a study of T cell responses to AZD1222 COVID-19 vaccine. Measured with immunoSEQ multiplex PCR; TCRdb has only the in-frame clones, and not every one. The sample has about 95,000 clones; less than 90% are singletons. The sequenced sample was peripheral blood, obtained on day 0 of AZD1222 vaccination. The receptors were gathered from an adult in good health.

The rearrangement joins TRBV25-1 to TRBJ1-4; D may be TRBD1 (6 bases). Germline assignment: CDR1 MGHDK and CDR2 SYGVNS. V gave up 3 bases and J gave up 6 bases, with 14 bases separating them. The CDR3 totals 15 residues. The CDR3 DNA follows: TGTGCCAGCAGTGAGTTCAGGGGCAAGCATGAAAAACTGTTTTTT. Its protein product is CASSEFRGKHEKLFF.

The V gene is TRBV5-1, the J gene TRBJ1-1; D might be TRBD1 (6 bases). Germline V gene data show CDR1 as SGHRS and CDR2 as YFSETQ. The CDR3 length is 15 residues. Trimming removed 4 bases at V and 4 bases at J, with 17 bases between. CDR3 DNA sequence: TGCGCCAGCAGCCCGCGGGCAGGGGAGGTCACTGAAGCTTTCTTT. The encoded protein is CASSPRAGEVTEAFF.

V gene TRBV3-1 (or the pseudogene TRBV3-2) combines with J gene TRBJ2-5; TRBD1 aligns across 11 bases. Germline loops: CDR1 LGHDT, CDR2 YNNKEL (reference sequence). The CDR3 length is 16 residues. V shed 4 bases, J shed 5 bases, and the junction held 9 bases outside the gene matches. This chain's CDR3 is CASSPTDRGPAETQYF. As DNA, the CDR3 is TGTGCCAGCAGCCCGACGGACAGGGGGCCGGCGGAGACCCAGTACTTC.

The chain carries TRBV9 and TRBJ2-1; D call uncertain. Per the germline V gene, CDR1 is SGDLS and CDR2 is YYNGEE. V was pared by 0 bases and J by 6 bases, with 10 bases between. This CDR3 is 14 amino acids long. The CDR3 DNA reads as TGTGCCAGCAGCGTAGTTCCTAAGTTCAATGAGCAGTTCTTC. Its protein product is CASSVVPKFNEQFF. The full variable domain, in which reference TRBV9 and TRBJ2-1 provide the parts outside the CDR3, is DSGVTQTPKHLITATGQRVTLRCSPRSGDLSVYWYQQSLDQGLQFLIQYYNGEERAKGNILERFSAQQFPDLHSELNLSSLELGDSALYFCASSVVPKFNEQFFGPGTRLTVL.

The genes are TRBV18 and TRBJ2-1, with 11 bases fitting TRBD2. V shed 5 bases, J shed 4 bases, and the junction held 4 bases outside the gene matches. The CDR3 totals 15 residues. Germline values: CDR1 KGHSH, CDR2 LQKENI. The CDR3 loop is CASSAGLAEYNEQFF. DNA for the CDR3: TGTGCCAGCTCAGCGGGACTAGCGGAATACAATGAGCAGTTCTTC.

The J gene is TRBJ1-6, the V gene TRBV9; the D is unclear. The length of the CDR3 is 13 residues. V was trimmed by 4 bases and J by 8 bases, leaving 10 bases between them. The germline gives CDR1 SGDLS, CDR2 YYNGEE. CDR3 coding DNA: TGTGCCAGCAGCCCCACCGCTTATTCACCCCTCCACTTT. This sequence encodes CASSPTAYSPLHF.

The chain links TRBV6-4 to TRBJ2-7; TRBD2 might be the D (7 bases). The germline V gene encodes CDR1 MRHNA and CDR2 SNTAGT. This CDR3 region has 15 residues. V was pared by 5 bases and J by 3 bases, with 17 bases between. The CDR3: CASSPEGGAGYEQYF. The CDR3 DNA sequence: TGTGCCAGCAGTCCAGAGGGGGGGGCGGGCTACGAGCAGTACTTC.

This clone was seen once. The chain links TRBV4-2 to TRBJ2-7; D unresolved. CDR3 length: 15 residues. In germline, CDR1 is LGHNA, CDR2 YNFKEQ. Deletions cut 1 base from V and 2 bases from J, with 12 bases between. The CDR3 reads CASSQGASNTYEQYF. In DNA, the CDR3 is TGTGCCAGCAGCCAAGGAGCGTCGAATACCTACGAGCAGTACTTC.

The V gene is TRBV28, the J gene TRBJ1-2, with D possibly being TRBD1 (6 bases). Trimming cost V 3 bases and J 4 bases, with 15 bases left between them. In germline, CDR1 is MDHEN, CDR2 SYDVKM. The CDR3 contains 15 residues. The CDR3 coding sequence is TGTGCCAGCAGTTTCTCAGGGGATTACCGCTATGGCTACACCTTC. This sequence encodes CASSFSGDYRYGYTF.

V is TRBV5-1 and J is TRBJ2-5; D may be TRBD1 (6 bases). Germline loops: CDR1 SGHRS, CDR2 YFSETQ. The CDR3 consists of 16 residues. V was cut by 3 bases and J by 2 bases, with 17 bases left in between. CDR3 region: CASSWAGAEGQETQYF. CDR3 in DNA: TGCGCCAGCAGCTGGGCAGGGGCGGAAGGGCAAGAGACCCAGTACTTC.